The 14 T cell receptor beta chains below all came from one sample that was sequenced in a study of tissue T cells after allogeneic stem cell transplantation. The data were produced by immunoSEQ multiplex PCR, yet TCRdb's version contains in-frame clones alone and is incomplete. Among about 11,000 clones listed, 35% to 40% were seen once. Time point of the sample: mouse harvest day 7 after allogeneic transplant. Each mouse received 10^7 T-cell-depleted marrow cells plus 10^6 splenic CD5+ T cells by tail vein. Sequenced: skin. The receptors derive from a female BALB/c mouse given C57BL/6 T cells with graft-versus-host disease after an allogeneic hematopoietic cell transplant.

Note on this clone: Gene names and germline refer to mouse. The CDR3 end is not reached by the read, which stops 1 residue before it; the germline J gene fills it in. The chain combines TRBV5 with TRBJ1-5; TRBD1 aligns across 8 bases. Germline lookup yields CDR1 LGHNA and CDR2 YNLKQL (reference sequence). This CDR3 region has 15 residues. V lost 3 bases and J lost 3; bases outside the gene matches: 4. This CDR3 reads CASSHTGGGNQAPLF. The sequenced CDR3 bases are TGTGCCAGCAGCCATACAGGGGGGGGCAACCAGGCTCCGCTT.

This clone was seen once. Each gene name is a mouse one. The read falls 1 residue short of the CDR3 end, and the missing part is taken from the germline J gene. The chain recombines TRBV3 with TRBJ2-4; D gene ambiguous. Germline V gene data show CDR1 as SNHLY and CDR2 as FYNGKV (reference sequence). The CDR3 sequence is 13 residues long. The V end was cut by 6 bases, the J end by 0 bases, with 7 bases between. The sequenced CDR3 bases are TGTGCCAGCAGGAGGCTTAGTCAAAACACCTTGTAC. Encoded protein: CASRRLSQNTLY. The whole CDR3 protein reads CASRRLSQNTLYF.

This clone is judged medium-sized. Gene labels here are mouse ones. The missing CDR3 end, 1 residue past where the read stops, is filled in from the germline J gene. This sequence joins TRBV26 and TRBJ2-7; 13 positions agree with TRBD2. V gave up 6 bases and J gave up 6 bases; unmatched junction bases: 5. This CDR3 contains 14 residues. CDR1 is KGHPV, CDR2 FQNQEV, per germline (reference sequence). The sequenced part of the CDR3 DNA is TGTGCCAGCAGCCCCGGGACTGGGGGGGTTGAACAGTAC. Encoded protein: CASSPGTGGVEQY. The CDR3 as a whole reads CASSPGTGGVEQYF.

This clone came up a few times. Gene labels here are mouse ones. Read coverage stops 1 residue before the CDR3 terminus; the germline J gene supplies the remainder. This chain connects TRBV16 to TRBJ1-4; D not certain. The CDR3 has 12 residues. Germline V gene lookup returns CDR1 SGHSA and CDR2 FRNQAP. Trimming took 3 bases from V and 4 from J, leaving 3 bases between them. The DNA read from the CDR3 is TGTGCAAGCAGCTTGGTCAACGAAAGATTATTT. It specifies CASSLVNERLF. The CDR3 in full is CASSLVNERLFF.

As concerns this clone: Mouse gene names and germline throughout. The DNA ends 1 residue before the CDR3 does, and the rest of the CDR3 is filled in from the germline J gene. The chain is built from TRBV12-2 and TRBJ2-3; tentatively, D is TRBD1 (6 bases). Trimming removed 0 bases at V and 2 bases at J, with 11 bases between. Germline V gene sequence: CDR1 SGHLS, CDR2 HYDKME. The CDR3 length is 15 residues. CDR3 in amino acids: CASSLDTGFAETLYF. The CDR3 DNA, read in part, is TGTGCCAGCTCTCTCGACACAGGGTTTGCAGAAACGCTGTAT.

This clone was observed a few times. These gene names are mouse names. The CDR3 is cut off 1 residue early in the read; its end comes from the germline J gene. The V call is TRBV15, the J call TRBJ2-2; weak D call: TRBD1 (5 bases). Trimming took off 5 bases at V and 0 bases at J, with 7 bases between the two ends. The CDR3 length is 14 residues. Per germline, CDR1 SGHND and CDR2 FRSKSL. Partial CDR3 DNA: TGTGCCAGCAGTACAGGAGCAAACACCGGGCAGCTCTAC. It codes for CASSTGANTGQLY. The whole CDR3 reads CASSTGANTGQLYF. The whole variable domain, filled in from reference TRBV15 and TRBJ2-2, reads DAGVTQTPRHEVAEKGQTIILKCEPVSGHNDLFWYRQTKIQGLELLSYFRSKSLMEDGGAFKDRFKAEMLNSSFSTLKIQPTEPKDSAVYLCASSTGANTGQLYFGEGSKLTVL.

The table lists this clone with a few counts. The listed genes are named as in mouse. Coverage ceases 1 residue before the CDR3 finishes, and the germline J gene fills in the end. The chain recombines TRBV16 with TRBJ2-7; D not certain. Germline lookup yields CDR1 SGHSA and CDR2 FRNQAP. This CDR3 has 12 residues. V was cut by 5 bases and J by 4 bases, with 9 bases left in between. The CDR3: CASSKGPYEQYF. The CDR3 bases that were read are TGTGCAAGCAGCAAGGGTCCTTATGAACAGTAC. Looking up the rest from reference TRBV16 and TRBJ2-7 gives the full variable domain: NAGVIQTPRHKVTGKGQEATLWCEPISGHSAVFWYRQTIVQGLEFLTYFRNQAPIDDSGMPKERFSAQMPNQSHSTLKIQSTQPQDSAVYLCASSKGPYEQYFGPGTRLTVL.

A remark on this clone: Gene and germline names: mouse. Coverage ceases 1 residue before the CDR3 finishes, and the germline J gene fills in the end. J is TRBJ2-4 and V is TRBV3; TRBD2 matches 8 bases. CDR1 and CDR2 from the germline V gene are SNHLY and FYNGKV (reference sequence). The CDR3 runs to 15 residues. After removal of 2 bases from V and 0 bases from J, the junction contained 1 base not matched to a gene. The CDR3 loop is CASSLWGGSQNTLYF. The CDR3 DNA, read in part, is TGTGCCAGCAGCTTATGGGGGGGGAGTCAAAACACCTTGTAC.

Comments on this clone: Mouse gene names and germline throughout. The read terminates 1 residue before the CDR3 end, so the remaining end is supplied by the germline J gene. This sequence joins TRBV15 and TRBJ2-4; D ambiguous. The CDR3 runs 14 residues. V dropped 2 bases and J dropped 0 bases, with 6 bases sitting between them. Germline V lookup: CDR1 SGHND, CDR2 FRSKSL. The CDR3: CASSLNPSQNTLYF. The sequenced part of the CDR3 DNA is TGTGCCAGCAGTTTAAACCCAAGTCAAAACACCTTGTAC.

With regard to this clone: Gene names are the mouse ones. The CDR3 goes on 1 residue after the read ends, and that part is filled in from the germline J gene. The rearrangement joins TRBV23 to TRBJ2-5; the table's D call, TRBD2, has no DNA check behind it. The CDR3 runs 14 residues. CDR1 and CDR2 (germline): KGHTA, FQNQQP. The CDR3 is CSSSLRDWGDTQYF. The part of the CDR3 DNA that was read is TGCTCCAGCAGCCTCCGGGACTGGGGGGACACCCAGTAC. Full variable domain (outside the CDR3, taken from reference TRBV23 and TRBJ2-5): DAAVTQKPRYLIKMKGQEAEMKCIPEKGHTAVFWYQQKQSKELKFLIYFQNQQPLDQIDMVKERFSAVCPSSSLCSLGIRTCEAEDSALYLCSSSLRDWGDTQYFGPGTRLLVL.

Comments on this clone: Any gene name here is a mouse gene name. The CDR3 is cut off 1 residue early in the read; its end comes from the germline J gene. V and J are TRBV23 and TRBJ1-1. CDR1 KGHTA and CDR2 FQNQQP come from the germline V gene. This CDR3 is built from 12 residues. CDR3 protein: CSSSQGAGEVFF. CDR3 DNA, as far as it was read: TGCTCCAGCAGTCAAGGGGCCGGAGAAGTCTTC.

Of note for this clone: These gene names are mouse names. The CDR3 extends 1 residue past the end of the read, so its final part is completed from the germline J gene. The chain carries TRBV13-1 and TRBJ1-5; D may be TRBD1 (5 bases). The germline V and J ends were trimmed by 5 bases and 5 bases, with 11 bases remaining between them. From germline, CDR1 is NSHNY and CDR2 SYGAGN. The length of the CDR3 is 13 residues. Here the CDR3 reads CASSPGGYQAPLF. The sequenced part of the CDR3 DNA is TGTGCCAGCAGCCCGGGGGGGTACCAGGCTCCGCTT.

Comment on this clone: Germline and genes here are mouse. The CDR3 end lies 1 residue beyond the end of the read and is filled in from the germline J gene. This chain joins TRBV5 and TRBJ2-4; D gene ambiguous. This CDR3 spans 13 amino acids. The germline CDR1 and CDR2 sequences are LGHNA and YNLKQL (reference sequence). V was pared by 1 base and J by 2 bases, with 4 bases between. The CDR3 sequence is CASSQVVQNTLYF. The covered CDR3 bases are TGTGCCAGCAGCCAAGTAGTTCAAAACACCTTGTAC.

With regard to this clone: Gene names denote mouse genes. The observed sequence ends 1 residue before the CDR3 terminus, with the missing tail filled in from the germline J gene. The chain joins TRBV26 to TRBJ2-2, with D perhaps TRBD1 (5 bases). This CDR3 region has 14 residues. CDR1 and CDR2 from the germline V gene are KGHPV and FQNQEV (reference sequence). The ends were cut back, 4 bases at V and 0 bases at J, with 6 bases in the middle. The sequenced part of the CDR3 DNA is TGTGCCAGCAGTCCGACAGCAAACACCGGGCAGCTCTAC. Its protein is CASSPTANTGQLY. The whole CDR3 sequence reads CASSPTANTGQLYF.